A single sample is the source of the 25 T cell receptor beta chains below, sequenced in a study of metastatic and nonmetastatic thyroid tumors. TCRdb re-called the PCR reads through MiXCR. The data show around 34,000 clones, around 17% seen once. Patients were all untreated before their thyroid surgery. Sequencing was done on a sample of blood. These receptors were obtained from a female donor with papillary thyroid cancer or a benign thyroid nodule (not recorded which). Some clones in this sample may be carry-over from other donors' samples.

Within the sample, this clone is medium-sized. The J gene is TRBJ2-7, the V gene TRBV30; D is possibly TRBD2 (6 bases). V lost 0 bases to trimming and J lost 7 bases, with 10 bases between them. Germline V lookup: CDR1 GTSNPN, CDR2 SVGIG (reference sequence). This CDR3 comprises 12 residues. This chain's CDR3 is CAWSVAGNEQYF. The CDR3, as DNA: TGTGCCTGGAGTGTTGCGGGGAATGAGCAGTACTTC.

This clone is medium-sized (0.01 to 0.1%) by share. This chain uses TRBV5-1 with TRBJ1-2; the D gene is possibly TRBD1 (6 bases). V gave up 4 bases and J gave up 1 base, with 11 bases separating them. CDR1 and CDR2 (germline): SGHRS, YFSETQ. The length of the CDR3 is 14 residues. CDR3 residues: CASSNTGLNYGYTF. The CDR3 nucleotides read TGCGCCAGCAGCAACACAGGGCTTAACTATGGCTACACCTTC.

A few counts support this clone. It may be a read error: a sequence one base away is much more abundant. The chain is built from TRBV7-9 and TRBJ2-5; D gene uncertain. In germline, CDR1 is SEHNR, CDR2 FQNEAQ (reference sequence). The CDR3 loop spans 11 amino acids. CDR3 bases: TGTGCCAGCATCTTAAAAGAGACCCAGTACTTC. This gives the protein CASILKETQYF.

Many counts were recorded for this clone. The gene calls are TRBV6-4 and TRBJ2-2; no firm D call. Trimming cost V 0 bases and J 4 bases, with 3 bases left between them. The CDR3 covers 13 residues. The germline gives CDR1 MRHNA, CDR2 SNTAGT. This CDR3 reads CASSDSSTGELFF. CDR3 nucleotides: TGTGCCAGCAGTGACTCAAGCACCGGGGAGCTGTTTTTT.

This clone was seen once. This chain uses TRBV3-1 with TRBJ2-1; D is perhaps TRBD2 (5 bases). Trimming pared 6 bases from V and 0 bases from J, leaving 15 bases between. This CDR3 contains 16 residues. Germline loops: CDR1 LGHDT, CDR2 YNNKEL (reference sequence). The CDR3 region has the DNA TGTGCCAGCAGGCCCCTGCGTGGGAGCTCCTACAATGAGCAGTTCTTC. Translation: CASRPLRGSSYNEQFF.

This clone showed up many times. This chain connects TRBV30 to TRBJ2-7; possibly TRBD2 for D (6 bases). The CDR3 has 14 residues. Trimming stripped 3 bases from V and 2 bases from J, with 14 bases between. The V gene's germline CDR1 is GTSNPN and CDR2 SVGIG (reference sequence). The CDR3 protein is CAWSFGTFPYEQYF. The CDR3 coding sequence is TGTGCCTGGAGCTTTGGGACTTTCCCCTACGAGCAGTACTTC.

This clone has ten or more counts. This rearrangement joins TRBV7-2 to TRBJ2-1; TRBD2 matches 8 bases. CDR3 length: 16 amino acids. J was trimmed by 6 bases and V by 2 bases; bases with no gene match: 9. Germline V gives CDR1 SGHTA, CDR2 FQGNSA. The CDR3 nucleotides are TGTGCCAGCAGCTTATACACTAGCGGCCGTTTCAATGAGCAGTTCTTC. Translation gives CASSLYTSGRFNEQFF.

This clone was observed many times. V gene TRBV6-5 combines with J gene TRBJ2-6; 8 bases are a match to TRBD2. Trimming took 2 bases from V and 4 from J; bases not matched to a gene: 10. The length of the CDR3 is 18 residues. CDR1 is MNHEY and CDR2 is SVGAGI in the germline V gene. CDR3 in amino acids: CASSYLGRGGTGANVLTF. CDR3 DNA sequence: TGTGCCAGCAGTTACCTCGGGAGGGGAGGTACGGGGGCCAACGTCCTGACTTTC.

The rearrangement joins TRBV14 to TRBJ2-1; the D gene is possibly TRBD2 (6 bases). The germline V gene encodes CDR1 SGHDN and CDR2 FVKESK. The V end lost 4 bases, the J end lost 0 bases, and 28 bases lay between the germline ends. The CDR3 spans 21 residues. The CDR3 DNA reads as TGTGCCAGCAGCCCGCCCGGGGACTTCCTCCTCATCGGAAGCTCCTACAATGAGCAGTTCTTC. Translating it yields CASSPPGDFLLIGSSYNEQFF.

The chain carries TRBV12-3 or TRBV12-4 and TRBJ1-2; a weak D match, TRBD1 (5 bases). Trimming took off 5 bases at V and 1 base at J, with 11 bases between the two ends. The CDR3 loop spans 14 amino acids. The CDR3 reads CASSLGHYNYGYTF. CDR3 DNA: TGTGCCAGCAGTCTCGGACATTATAACTATGGCTACACCTTC.

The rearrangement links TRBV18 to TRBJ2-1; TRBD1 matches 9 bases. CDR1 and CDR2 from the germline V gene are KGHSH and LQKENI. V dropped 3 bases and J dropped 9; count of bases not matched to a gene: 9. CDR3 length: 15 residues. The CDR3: CASSPPGQGFSEQFF. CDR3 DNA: TGTGCCAGCTCACCCCCGGGACAGGGTTTTAGTGAGCAGTTCTTC.

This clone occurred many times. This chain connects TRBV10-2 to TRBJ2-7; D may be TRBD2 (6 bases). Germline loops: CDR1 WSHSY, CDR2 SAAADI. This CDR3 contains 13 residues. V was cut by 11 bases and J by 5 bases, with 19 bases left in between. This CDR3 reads CASEAGTGDEQYF. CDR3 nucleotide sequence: TGCGCCTCTGAAGCCGGGACGGGGGACGAGCAGTACTTC.

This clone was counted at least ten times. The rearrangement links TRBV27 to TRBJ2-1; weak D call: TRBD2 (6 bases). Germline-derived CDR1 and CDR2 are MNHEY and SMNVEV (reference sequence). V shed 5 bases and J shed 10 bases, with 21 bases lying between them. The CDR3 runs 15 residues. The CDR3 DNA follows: TGTGCCAGCAGTCCCTCGGGGGTGCCTCCGGGCGAGCAGTTCTTC. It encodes CASSPSGVPPGEQFF.

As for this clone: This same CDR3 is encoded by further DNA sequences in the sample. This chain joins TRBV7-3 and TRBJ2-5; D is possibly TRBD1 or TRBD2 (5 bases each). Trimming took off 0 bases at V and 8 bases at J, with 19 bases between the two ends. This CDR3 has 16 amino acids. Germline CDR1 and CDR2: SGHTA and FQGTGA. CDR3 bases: TGTGCCAGCAGCTTAACCGGTCTAGGGAGCAGGGAAACCCAGTACTTC. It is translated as CASSLTGLGSRETQYF.

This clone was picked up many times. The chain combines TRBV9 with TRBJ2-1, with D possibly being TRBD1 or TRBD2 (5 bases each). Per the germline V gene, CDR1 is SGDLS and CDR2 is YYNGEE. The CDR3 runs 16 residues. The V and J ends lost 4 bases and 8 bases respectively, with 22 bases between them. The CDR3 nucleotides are TGTGCCAGCAGCCCCCGAGGGGAACTAGTCTTCGATGAGCAGTTCTTC. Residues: CASSPRGELVFDEQFF.

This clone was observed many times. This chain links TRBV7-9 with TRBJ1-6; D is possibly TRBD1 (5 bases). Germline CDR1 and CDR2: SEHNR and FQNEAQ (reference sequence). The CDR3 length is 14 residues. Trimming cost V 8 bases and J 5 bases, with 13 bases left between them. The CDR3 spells CASRSPRDNSPLHF. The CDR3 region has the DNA TGTGCCAGCCGATCCCCCAGGGATAATTCACCCCTCCACTTT.

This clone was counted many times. CDR3 amino acids: CASSEGGNSNTGELFF. The CDR3 coding sequence is TGTGCCAGCAGTGAAGGGGGGAACTCAAACACCGGGGAGCTGTTTTTT. The V gene is TRBV6-1, the J gene TRBJ2-2; D is possibly TRBD1 or TRBD2 (5 bases each). V was pared by 1 base and J by 2 bases, with 11 bases between. Germline V gives CDR1 MNHNS, CDR2 SASEGT. The CDR3 has 16 amino acids.

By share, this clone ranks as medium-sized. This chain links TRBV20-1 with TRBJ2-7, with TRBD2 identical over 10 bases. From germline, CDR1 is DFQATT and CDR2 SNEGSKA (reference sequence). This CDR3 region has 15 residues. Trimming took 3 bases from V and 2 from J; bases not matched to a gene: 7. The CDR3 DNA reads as TGCAGTGCTAGCGGTCGGGGACTAGCGACCTACGAGCAGTACTTC. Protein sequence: CSASGRGLATYEQYF.

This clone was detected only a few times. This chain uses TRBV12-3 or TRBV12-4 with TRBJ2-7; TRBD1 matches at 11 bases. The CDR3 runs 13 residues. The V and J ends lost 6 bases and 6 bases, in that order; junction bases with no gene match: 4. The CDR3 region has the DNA TGTGCCAGCAGAGGGACAGGGGGTCCCGAGCAGTACTTC. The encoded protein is CASRGTGGPEQYF.

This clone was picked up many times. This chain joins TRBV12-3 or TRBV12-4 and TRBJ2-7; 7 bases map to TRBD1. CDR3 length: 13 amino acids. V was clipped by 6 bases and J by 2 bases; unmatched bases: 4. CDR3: CASSSGTAYEQYF. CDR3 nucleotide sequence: TGTGCCAGCAGCTCCGGGACAGCCTACGAGCAGTACTTC.

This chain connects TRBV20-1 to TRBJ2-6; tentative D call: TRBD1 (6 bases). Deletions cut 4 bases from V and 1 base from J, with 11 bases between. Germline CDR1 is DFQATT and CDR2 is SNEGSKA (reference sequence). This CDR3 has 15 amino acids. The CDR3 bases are TGCAGTGCTAAGGGGGTGGGGTCTGGGGCCAACGTCCTGACTTTC. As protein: CSAKGVGSGANVLTF.

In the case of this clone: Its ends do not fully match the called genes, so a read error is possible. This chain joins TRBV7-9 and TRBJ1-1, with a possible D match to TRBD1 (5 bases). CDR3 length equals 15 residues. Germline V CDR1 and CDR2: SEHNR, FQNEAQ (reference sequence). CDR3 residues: CASSLASGTSTGAFF. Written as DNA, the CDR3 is TGTGCCAGCAGCTTAGCGTCCGGGACCTCCACTGGAGCTTTCTTT.

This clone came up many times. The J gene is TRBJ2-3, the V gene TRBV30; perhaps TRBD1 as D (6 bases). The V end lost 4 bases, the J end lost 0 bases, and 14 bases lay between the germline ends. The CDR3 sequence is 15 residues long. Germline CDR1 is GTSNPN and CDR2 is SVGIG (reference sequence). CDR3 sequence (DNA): TGTGCCTGGACCAAAGGGGGACATAGCACAGATACGCAGTATTTT. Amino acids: CAWTKGGHSTDTQYF. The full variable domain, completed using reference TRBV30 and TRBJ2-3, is SQTIHQWPATLVQPVGSPLSLECTVEGTSNPNLYWYRQAAGRGLQLLFYSVGIGQISSEVPQNLSASRPQDRQFILSSKKLLLSDSGFYLCAWTKGGHSTDTQYFGPGTRLTVL.

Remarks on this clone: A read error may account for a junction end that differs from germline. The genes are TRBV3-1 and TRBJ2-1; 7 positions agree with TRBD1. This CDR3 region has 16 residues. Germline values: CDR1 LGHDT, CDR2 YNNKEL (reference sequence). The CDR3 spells CASSHLGRTGYNEQSF. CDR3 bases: TGTGCCAGCAGCCACCTTGGCCGGACAGGTTACAATGAGCAGTCCTTC.

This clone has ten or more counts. The CDR3 DNA reads as TGCAGTGCTAGTTTAGGACTAACCAATGAGCAGTTCTTC. Its protein is CSASLGLTNEQFF. The chain is built from TRBV20-1 and TRBJ2-1; a possible D gene is TRBD2 (6 bases). V lost 3 bases to trimming and J lost 6 bases, with 12 bases between them. From germline, CDR1 is DFQATT and CDR2 SNEGSKA (reference sequence). The CDR3 is made up of 13 amino acids.